This T cell receptor beta chain appears in the sequencing data of a study of cytomegalovirus exposure and HLA in healthy donors (dated 2017 in TCRdb). About the full investigation: In an earlier analysis of under 600 of the donors, about 260 Gb of sequence data and some 120 million unique TCR beta sequences from about 190 million T cells were reported. An early release that covered around 590 HLA-typed donors contained about 300 gigabases of sequencing data and tens of millions of unique TCR sequences. Of the 350 to 450 genotyped donors, 65% to 90% fell in the genetic ancestry cluster associated with self-reported Caucasian donors. The study aimed to test whether signatures of past pathogen exposure could be identified by cataloging public T cell receptors. Using immunosequencing, the study profiled T cell repertoires from fewer than 850 subjects and related those repertoires to cytomegalovirus serostatus. Along with the approximately 620-subject first cohort, a separate validation cohort of over a hundred different subjects was used. The study combined high-throughput TCR immunosequencing, statistical association of individual TCRs with disease status, and machine learning to predict cytomegalovirus infection status. In a later analysis, previously published TCR beta repertoires from about 670 donors were re-analyzed and high-resolution HLA genotyping was added so that TCR occurrence patterns could be studied. Rather than drawing on any new phenotypic data, the later analysis identified candidate immune exposures from TCR beta sequences and the way those sequences occurred across donors. To decide whether each TCR beta V gene segment behaved as functional or pseudogenic, an earlier analysis of 587 of the donors relied on high-throughput TCR beta sequencing. Alongside the repertoire data, information on donor age, sex, ethnicity and CMV serostatus was compiled. Genome-wide SNP genotypes for about 55% of the 666 donors were used in a later genetic analysis, which treated that subset as a discovery cohort. Every repertoire in the discovery cohort had been generated on one and the same sequencing platform. Class I and class II HLA loci were covered by the typing at four-digit resolution. The number of donors typed differed by locus, with 629-630 for A, B, C, DRB1 and DQB1, roughly 550 for DQA1, 600 to 610 for DPA1, and over 400 for DPB1. Because of strong linkage in the cohort, roughly five DR-DQ haplotypes were treated as single units for association and clustering. Across 300 to 400 genotyped donors of the cohort, an average of about 240,000 unique TCR beta nucleotide sequences per donor were sequenced, and approximately 17% of those sequences were non-productive. Study-wide conclusions, independent of this receptor: In both the original and validation cohorts, the classifier was reported to diagnose cytomegalovirus status with high specificity and sensitivity. A later genetic analysis associated a missense DCLRE1C variant with V-gene and J-gene trimming of TCR beta chains, and an independent cohort replicated the association. In a later analysis, HLA-associated TCR beta chains were found to be more clonally expanded and to have lower generation probabilities than equally common non-associated chains. Several of the top co-occurrence clusters appeared to be linked to parvovirus B19, influenza, CMV and Epstein-Barr virus, according to a later analysis. This cohort had only TCR beta chains sequenced, and the lack of alpha or paired-chain data limited which features could be detected. The authors suggested that the approach could potentially be generalized to other disease states and immunological phenotypes. Because counts were too low, more than 15 rarely observed V segments, including chromosome 9 orphons, were excluded from the earlier analysis of around 590 of the donors. HLA typing was unavailable for some donors at each locus, so association tests used only the typed subset. When HLA alleles, especially DR and DQ, strongly co-occurred, attributing TCR associations to individual alleles was difficult. A few of the identified cytomegalovirus-associated TCR beta chains were confirmed in vitro to be specific for cytomegalovirus antigens. Correlated functional status among segregating V segments might reflect linkage disequilibrium, but an unknown experimental factor could not be ruled out. Presence/absence analyses assumed roughly uniform sequencing depth across donors, an assumption that may not hold. According to a later genetic analysis, donors in an Asian-associated ancestry cluster had fewer N-insertions in productive TCRs than the roughly 660-donor mean. According to a later analysis, most CMV-associated TCR beta chains appeared to be HLA-restricted, and the HLA associations seemed to be driven largely by CMV exposure. While some public TCRs were present in many individuals, most TCR sequences turned up only very rarely across donors. Some IMGT-functional V segments, including TRBV6-2 and TRBV6-3, could not be distinguished by the 87-base-pair reads and were therefore excluded. A later analysis associated 16,951 TCR beta sequences with specific HLA alleles at a false discovery rate of 0.05. A further reported finding was that TCR beta sequences accurately predicted the HLA-A and HLA-B alleles for most subjects in the first cohort. The study listed 150 to 200 TCR beta chains as associated with cytomegalovirus. A group of highly shared sequence variants was considered likely to be a technical artifact of the sequencing pipeline. Broadly in line with IMGT annotations, most TCR beta V segments showed up in productive rearrangements about 90% or about 30% of the time in an earlier analysis of roughly 590 of the donors. In a later analysis, TCR association rates were found to vary across HLA loci, with the most associated TCRs seen for DRB1 alleles and the fewest for HLA-C alleles. Immune exposure information for the cohort was limited to CMV serostatus.

The CDR3 numbers 15 residues from cysteine through phenylalanine. Only the CDR3 region is kept as DNA, spanning 45 bases read in frame from base 1. The germline V gene provides CDR1 SGHTA and CDR2 FQGNSA. Trimming removed 1 base from V and 2 bases from J, leaving 12 bases between the germline ends. The library was obtained by the immunoSEQ multiplex PCR assay. For the multiplex PCR, a mixture combining 60 forward primers for TCR Vbeta segments and 13 reverse primers for TCR Jbeta segments was used. Amplification of the CDR3 region of rearranged TCR beta genes was performed with a multiplex PCR assay on genomic DNA. Amplified TCR beta libraries were sequenced as 87-base-pair reads on the Illumina HiSeq System. Per the source publication's procedure: A later analysis tallied tens of millions of unique TCR beta chains across the 700 or so repertoires, and 10 million to 11 million of those chains were shared by two or more donors. To remove PCR and sequencing errors, raw reads were error-corrected and collapsed into unique sequences using a nearest-neighbor algorithm that merged closely related sequences. V, D and J gene segments were assigned by aligning CDR3 sequences to IMGT reference sequences. Each retained sequence needed at least a six-nucleotide match to both a V gene segment and a J gene segment. A rearrangement was called productive if the CDR3 had no stop codons and remained in frame with V and J, and every other rearrangement was called non-productive. CDR3 was defined according to IMGT convention as the region running from the second conserved V-encoded cysteine to the conserved J-encoded phenylalanine. The earlier analysis of a few hundred of the donors excluded sequences that lacked an unambiguous match to a single V gene segment. An earlier analysis of about 600 of the donors called V segments functional above 56.7% productive rearrangements and segregating when the between-donor standard deviation exceeded 5%. A statistical classification framework was developed to diagnose cytomegalovirus status using the catalog of TCR beta chain sequences. In a later analysis, V and J genes were assigned by comparing TCR nucleotide sequences against IMGT/GENE-DB human TR gene sequences. A later analysis assigned CDR3 sequences and most-parsimonious VDJ recombination scenarios with the TCRdist pipeline. In a later analysis, each TCR beta chain was defined by its CDR3 amino acid sequence together with its V-gene family, and reads lacking a unique V-gene family were excluded. A later analysis removed 500 to 600 highly shared, low-generation-probability nucleotide sequences to deal with suspected cross-contamination and a sequencing artifact. In a later analysis, a clonal expansion index was calculated for each public chain from normalized within-repertoire ranks of inferred template counts. Generation probabilities in a later analysis came from a VDJ recombination model fitted to out-of-frame rearrangements, and those results were checked against IGoR. A later analysis scored TCR-TCR, TCR-HLA and TCR-CMV co-occurrence with hypergeometric tests, applying a repertoire-size bias correction to TCR pairs. False discovery rates were estimated in a later analysis by permuting HLA or CMV assignments 20 times. In a later analysis, co-occurring TCRs were grouped using DBSCAN, with TCRdist sequence similarity added in when clustering inside HLA-allele-positive subsets. Repertoires with fewer than 30,000 or more than 120,000 public chains were left out of co-occurrence clustering, as were four to six repertoires with anomalous nucleotide sharing. TCRdb mirrors the immuneACCESS table, restricted to in-frame sequences. Some clones are absent from its copies; in checked studies, under half trace to an unresolved V gene, and the reason for the others is unknown. V, J and clone size are taken as reported in that table, and D and trimming were inferred from the DNA itself. The sample data list around 280,000 clones, and over 85% of these were observed just once. The ten largest clones capture roughly 2.1% of the sample.

The cohort comprised hundreds of healthy bone marrow donors. At the time of sampling, every cohort member was nominally healthy, though immune exposures that went unrecorded were likely present. The donor tested CMV seronegative and was one of the 352 seronegative cohort members. Every donor gave a peripheral blood sample, and the peripheral blood mononuclear cells from that sample were used for TCR beta sequencing. The Qiagen DNeasy Blood Extraction Kit was used to extract genomic DNA from the blood cell samples. With respect to this clone: Its cognate antigen has yet to be identified. Base-call qualities are not available, and no considerably larger clone is one nucleotide away.

This sequence uses TRBV7-2 and TRBJ2-7; the D gene cannot be resolved reliably. Sequencing was done on a sample of PBMCs. The clonotype was recovered from a woman in her late teens or twenties in good health and CMV-seronegative. The CDR3 region: CASSLVRRPPYEQYF. The sequenced DNA is TGTGCCAGCAGCTTAGTGCGGAGACCTCCCTACGAGCAGTACTTC.